This TCR beta chain derives from a study of shared clonotypes between healthy human individuals. V was pared by 1 base and J by 5 bases, with 10 bases of the junction left unmatched. The CDR3 covers 16 residues. The germline V gene encodes CDR1 MNHEY and CDR2 SMNVEV (reference sequence). The naive CD8 subset, CD45RO-negative cells positively selected for CCR7, excluded terminally differentiated effector memory CD45RA+ cells. Adults of Caucasian background living in Nashville, Tennessee made up all donors. Profiling relied on immunoSEQ multiplex PCR, and the TCRdb table lists in-frame clones only, not all of them. In the table there are more than 2 million clones, about 95% of which are singletons.

V and J are TRBV27 and TRBJ2-7; 8 bases fit TRBD1. This sequence originates from a man aged 18 to 29 in good health. Sequencing was done on a sample of naive CD8+ T cells sorted from blood. DNA of the CDR3: TGTGCCAGCAGTTTATACCGAACAGGGGGTCACCACGAGCAGTACTTC. It yields the protein CASSLYRTGGHHEQYF.